This TCR beta chain was observed in a study of T-cell reconstitution after alpha-beta-depleted transplantation in children. Unique molecular identifiers were used in preparing the TCRbeta library. Each CDR3 protein is one row after TCRdb ran MiXCR on the PCR reads. The sample contains 450,000 to 600,000 distinct CDR3 sequences, approximately 32% of which appear only once. This clonotype was counted between two and nine times. V trimming: 8 bases; J trimming: 4 bases; junction bases outside the gene matches: 8. Germline CDR1 and CDR2: MGHDK and SYGVNS. The CDR3 has 15 amino acids. The chain recombines TRBV25-1 with TRBJ1-3, with 10 bases lining up with TRBD1. The TCR comes from a human donor who donated a stem cell graft to a child with aplastic anemia. Material: PBMCs from the stem cell graft donor, obtained from the stem cell graft. CDR3 amino acids: CASGDRGNSGNTIYF. The CDR3 region has the DNA TGTGCCAGCGGGGACAGGGGTAACTCCGGAAACACCATATATTTT.